The 2 T cell receptor beta chains listed next were all sequenced from one sample in a study of cytomegalovirus exposure and HLA in healthy donors. Primers included in the PCR were 60 Vbeta and 13 Jbeta primers. Profiled with immunoSEQ multiplex PCR; TCRdb holds only in-frame clones, not every one. This table holds approximately 110,000 clones, approximately 76% found once. Material for sequencing was PBMCs. The receptors were gathered from a woman aged 45-65 years in good health and CMV-seropositive.

J is TRBJ1-4 and V is TRBV7-9; possible D gene TRBD1, 6 bases. V lost 4 bases and J 7 bases, leaving 13 bases between the germline ends. Germline CDR1 is SEHNR and CDR2 is FQNEAQ (reference sequence). The CDR3 has 14 residues. The CDR3 here is CASSSRDKGEKLFF. CDR3 DNA sequence: TGTGCCAGCAGCTCCCGGGACAAGGGTGAAAAACTGTTTTTT.

The CDR3 bases are TGCGCCAGCGGAGTCTCGGCTCCTTCCTACGAGCAGTACTTC. Translated: CASGVSAPSYEQYF. J is TRBJ2-5 and V is TRBV23-1, with D hard to call. The last part of the DNA fits TRBJ2-7 better; the J call may be wrong. TRBV23-1 is labeled an ORF, and its function is uncertain. The CDR3 is 14 amino acids.